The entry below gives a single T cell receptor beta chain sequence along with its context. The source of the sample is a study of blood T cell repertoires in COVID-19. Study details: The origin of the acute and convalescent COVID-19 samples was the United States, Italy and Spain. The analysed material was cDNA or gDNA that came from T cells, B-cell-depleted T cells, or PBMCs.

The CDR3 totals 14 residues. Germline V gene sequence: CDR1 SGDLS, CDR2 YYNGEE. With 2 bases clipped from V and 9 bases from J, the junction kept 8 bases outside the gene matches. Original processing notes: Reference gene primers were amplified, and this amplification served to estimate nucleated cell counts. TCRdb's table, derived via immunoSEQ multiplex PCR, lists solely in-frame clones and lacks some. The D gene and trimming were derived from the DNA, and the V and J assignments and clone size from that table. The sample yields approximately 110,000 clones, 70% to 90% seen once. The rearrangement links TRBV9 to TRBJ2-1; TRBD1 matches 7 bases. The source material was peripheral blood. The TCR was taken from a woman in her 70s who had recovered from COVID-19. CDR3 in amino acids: CASSVDRAMGEQFF. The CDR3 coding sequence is TGTGCCAGCAGCGTCGACAGGGCGATGGGTGAGCAGTTCTTC. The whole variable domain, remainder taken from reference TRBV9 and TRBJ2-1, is DSGVTQTPKHLITATGQRVTLRCSPRSGDLSVYWYQQSLDQGLQFLIQYYNGEERAKGNILERFSAQQFPDLHSELNLSSLELGDSALYFCASSVDRAMGEQFFGPGTRLTVL.